This is a list of T cell receptor beta chains from one sample in a study of T cell responses to AZD1222 COVID-19 vaccine. Method: immunoSEQ multiplex PCR; TCRdb's copy keeps in-frame clones and lacks some. The sample lists approximately 92,000 clones, around 93% seen once, with less than 8% in the top ten. The source was peripheral blood, collected on day 0 of AZD1222 vaccination. These receptor sequences come from an adult in good health. CDR3s include the opening cysteine and the closing phenylalanine or tryptophan. A D gene is named only where the DNA matches it firmly. Part of the rows lack a size; the others show once, few, many or a class for expanded clones.

j_gene	v_gene	d_gene	abundance	CDR3aa	CDR3nt
TRBJ1-1	TRBV10-2	TRBD1	few	CASNTGTAEAFF	TGCGCCAGCAATACAGGGACAGCTGAAGCTTTCTTT
TRBJ2-7	TRBV9	TRBD1	-	CASSVGPNRGNEQYF	TGTGCCAGCAGCGTGGGGCCCAACAGGGGTAACGAGCAGTACTTC
TRBJ2-6	TRBV7-2	-	-	CASTIGGTGANVLTF	TGTGCCAGCACTATAGGGGGAACTGGGGCCAACGTCCTGACTTTC
TRBJ1-2	TRBV9	-	-	CASSLQVGSNYGYTF	TGTGCCAGCAGCCTCCAGGTCGGGTCTAACTATGGCTACACCTTC
TRBJ2-1	TRBV11-3	-	-	CASSLLWCAGLRHEQFF	TGTGCCAGCAGCTTACTGTGGTGTGCGGGGCTTAGGCATGAGCAGTTCTTC
TRBJ2-1	TRBV7-3	-	-	CASSISTGYNEQFF	TGTGCCAGCAGCATATCAACAGGGTACAATGAGCAGTTCTTC
TRBJ2-1	TRBV6-1	-	-	CASSGIREWGRTTNNEQFF	TGTGCCAGCAGTGGGATCAGGGAGTGGGGGCGTACGACCAACAATGAGCAGTTCTTC
TRBJ1-5	TRBV1	-	-	CTSSQNVRTGIISNQPQHF	TGCACCAGCAGCCAAAACGTCCGGACGGGCATTATAAGCAATCAGCCCCAGCATTTT
TRBJ1-3	TRBV12-2	-	-	CAGRWYGSGNTIYF	TGTGCAGGGAGGTGGTATGGATCTGGAAACACCATATATTTT
TRBJ2-5	TRBV7-2	-	-	CASRPPWDTQETQYF	TGTGCCAGCAGGCCACCTTGGGACACCCAAGAGACCCAGTACTTC
TRBJ2-3	TRBV4-1	-	-	CASSHETYVTSTDTQYF	TGCGCCAGCAGCCACGAGACGTACGTTACTAGCACAGATACGCAGTATTTT